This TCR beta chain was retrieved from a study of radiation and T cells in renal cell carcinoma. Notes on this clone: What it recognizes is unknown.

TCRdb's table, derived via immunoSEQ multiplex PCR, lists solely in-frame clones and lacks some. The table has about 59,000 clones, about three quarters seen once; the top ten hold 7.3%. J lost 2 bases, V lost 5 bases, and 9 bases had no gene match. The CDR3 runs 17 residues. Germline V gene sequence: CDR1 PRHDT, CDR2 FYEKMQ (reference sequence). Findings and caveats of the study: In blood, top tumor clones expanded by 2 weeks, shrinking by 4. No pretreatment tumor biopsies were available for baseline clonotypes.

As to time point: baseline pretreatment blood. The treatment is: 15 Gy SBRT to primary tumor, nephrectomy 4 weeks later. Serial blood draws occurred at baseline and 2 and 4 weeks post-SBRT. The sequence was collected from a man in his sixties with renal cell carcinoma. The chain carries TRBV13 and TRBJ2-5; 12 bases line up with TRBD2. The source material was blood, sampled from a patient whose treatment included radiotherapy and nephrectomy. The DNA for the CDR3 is TGTGCCAGCAGCCTCGGACTAGCGGGACCTATTCAAGAGACCCAGTACTTC. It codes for CASSLGLAGPIQETQYF.